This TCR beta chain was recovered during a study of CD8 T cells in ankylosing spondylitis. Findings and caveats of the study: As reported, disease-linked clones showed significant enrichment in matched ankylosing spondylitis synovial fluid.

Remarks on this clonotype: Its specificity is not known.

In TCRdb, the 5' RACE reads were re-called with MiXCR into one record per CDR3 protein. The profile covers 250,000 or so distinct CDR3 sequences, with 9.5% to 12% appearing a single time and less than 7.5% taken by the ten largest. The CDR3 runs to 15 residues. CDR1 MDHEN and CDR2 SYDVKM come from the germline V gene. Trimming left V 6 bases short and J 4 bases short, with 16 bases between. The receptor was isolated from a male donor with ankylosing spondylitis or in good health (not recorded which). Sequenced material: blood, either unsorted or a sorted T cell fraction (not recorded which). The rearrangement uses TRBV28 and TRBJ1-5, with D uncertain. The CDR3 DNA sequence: TGTGCCAGCAGAGTAGCACAGTCCTATAATCAGCCCCAGCATTTT. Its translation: CASRVAQSYNQPQHF.